Ten or more counts support the clone carrying this TCR beta chain. Its target is unknown. This CDR3 has 15 amino acids. Trimming at V came to 8 bases and at J to 6 bases, leaving 11 bases not matched to a gene. The germline V gene has CDR1 MDHEN and CDR2 SYDVKM. The data were taken from a study of T cells in Graves' hyperthyroidism and ophthalmopathy. On the study more broadly: Staff took peripheral blood when the initial diagnosis was made, before any treatment began. The study's findings and limits: A model of 13 V-J pairs discriminated ophthalmopathy from stable hyperthyroidism. Blood also showed most of the thyroid clonotypes that were expanded above 0.001.

Amplified TCR beta CDR3 regions derived from RNA transcripts. During a first-round RT-PCR of the TCR CDR3, the HTBI primer set was used. Via MiXCR, TCRdb re-called the multiplex PCR reads, giving one row per CDR3 protein. The sample yields some 650,000 distinct CDR3 sequences, more than 15% seen once. Diagnosing involved the use of clinical symptoms, serum thyroxine and TRAb, thyroid ultrasound and orbital computed tomography. The sample was blood. The chain combines TRBV28 with TRBJ2-1, with 9 bases aligning to TRBD1. The TCR comes from a woman in her thirties or forties with Graves' ophthalmopathy. Written as DNA, the CDR3 is TGTGCCAGCCACCTCTCGGGACAGGGAACCAATGAGCAGTTCTTC. Amino acid sequence: CASHLSGQGTNEQFF. The full variable domain, with the rest looked up from reference TRBV28 and TRBJ2-1, is DVKVTQSSRYLVKRTGEKVFLECVQDMDHENMFWYRQDPGLGLRLIYFSYDVKMKEKGDIPEGYSVSREKKERFSLILESASTNQTSMYLCASHLSGQGTNEQFFGPGTRLTVL.